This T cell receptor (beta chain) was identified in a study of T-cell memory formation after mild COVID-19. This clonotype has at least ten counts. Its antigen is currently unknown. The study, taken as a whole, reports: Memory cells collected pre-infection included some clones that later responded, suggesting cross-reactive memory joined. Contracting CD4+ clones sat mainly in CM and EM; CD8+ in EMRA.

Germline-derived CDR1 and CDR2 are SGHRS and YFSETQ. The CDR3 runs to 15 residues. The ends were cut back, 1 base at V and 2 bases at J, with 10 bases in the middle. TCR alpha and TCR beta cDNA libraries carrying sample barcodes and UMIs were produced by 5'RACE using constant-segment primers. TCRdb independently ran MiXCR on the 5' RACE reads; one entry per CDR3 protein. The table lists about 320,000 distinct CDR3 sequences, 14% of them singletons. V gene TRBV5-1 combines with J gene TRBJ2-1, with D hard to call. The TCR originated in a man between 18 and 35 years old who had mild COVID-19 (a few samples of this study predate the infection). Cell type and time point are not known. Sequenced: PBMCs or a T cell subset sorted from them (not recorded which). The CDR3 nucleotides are TGCGCCAGCAGCTTGAGCAGGCTAACCTACAATGAGCAGTTCTTC. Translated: CASSLSRLTYNEQFF. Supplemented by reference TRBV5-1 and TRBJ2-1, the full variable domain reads KAGVTQTPRYLIKTRGQQVTLSCSPISGHRSVSWYQQTPGQGLQFLFEYFSETQRNKGNFPGRFSGRQFSNSRSEMNVSTLELGDSALYLCASSLSRLTYNEQFFGPGTRLTVL.